The entry below gives a single TCR beta chain sequence along with its context. This clone has only a few counts. Its antigen is currently not known. It has no much larger one-base neighbor in the sample; base qualities were not kept. The germline ends are 8 bases apart after V is trimmed by 3 bases and J by 0 bases. The CDR1 and CDR2 encoded by the germline V gene (reference sequence) are DFQATT and SNEGSKA. The CDR3 covers 13 residues, taking in both the cysteine and the phenylalanine. Here the CDR3 DNA is all that survives: 39 bases in frame from base 1. Whole blood was collected in K2EDTA tubes by collaborating institutions according to the institutions' own protocols. Collaborator samples were shipped for TCRbeta analysis as frozen whole blood, isolated PBMCs, or DNA extracted from either sample type. The data belong to a study of blood T cell repertoires in COVID-19 (TCRdb year 2020). The study in broad terms: The collaborator samples originated in the United States, Italy and Spain and spanned the acute and convalescent phases of COVID-19. The prospective study material was composed of cDNA or gDNA derived from T cells, B-cell-depleted T cells, or PBMCs. Deeply sampled blood TCRbeta repertoires from subjects exposed to, actively infected with, or recovered from COVID-19 were included in the dataset. A freely available public database, intended as a resource for researchers studying the immune response to SARS-CoV-2, is where the repertoires were released. Samples came from the ongoing ImmuneRACE study (first 160 participants) plus 1,254 subjects from 6 global collaborators. The sample metadata nearly always contained a de-identified subject ID, COVID-19 status, age in years and sex. Where HLA class I and class II types were available, the types were taken from metadata supplied by the sample provider, not from assay-based typing. The full study reports these points: Clinical and demographic metadata were provided uncurated, with the amount varying by source and participant.

TCRbeta CDR3 regions were amplified from genomic DNA using the immunoSEQ Assay, a bias-controlled multiplex PCR. The paper's data handling went like this. The number of nucleated cells in each sample was estimated by amplification of reference gene primers within the assay. Sequence reads were collapsed and filtered to measure the absolute abundance of every unique TCRbeta CDR3 rearrangement. For each sample, productive Simpson clonality was calculated as the square root of Simpson's diversity index across productive rearrangements. TCRdb provides this immuneACCESS table in a form limited to in-frame rearrangements. Some clones are lacking; in checked studies, under half of them reflect an unresolved V gene, and why the rest are absent is not known. V, J and clone size reflect that table, while D and trimming were determined from the DNA. The sample has approximately 450,000 clones on record, 80% to 90% of them singletons. The ten largest account for roughly 4.3% of the sample.

This sequence was found in a woman between 25 and 40 years old with acute or convalescent COVID-19. The sequenced material came from peripheral blood. The receptor chain draws on TRBV20-1 and TRBJ1-1; the D gene identity is not certain. The nucleotide sequence is TGCAGTGCTAGTGCGAGTATGAACACTGAAGCTTTCTTT. The translation is CSASASMNTEAFF.